In its sample, the clone carrying this T cell receptor (beta chain) was seen many times. The source of the sample is a study of T-cell reconstitution after alpha-beta-depleted transplantation in children. The authors prepared the TCRbeta library with unique molecular identifiers. TCRdb used MiXCR to reprocess the PCR reads, holding one entry per CDR3 protein. Of about 610,000 distinct CDR3 sequences in the sample, over 9.5% were seen once. The CDR3 has 16 residues. The germline V and J ends were trimmed by 0 bases and 0 bases, with 12 bases remaining between them. Germline-derived CDR1 and CDR2 are SGDLS and YYNGEE.

The chain links TRBV9 to TRBJ1-1; D is possibly TRBD1 (5 bases). This clonotype was sampled from a human donor who donated a stem cell graft to a child with acute myeloid leukemia. Sequencing used PBMCs from the stem cell graft donor, obtained from the stem cell graft. The CDR3 reads CASSVDKTAMNTEAFF. The CDR3 DNA reads TGTGCCAGCAGCGTAGATAAGACAGCCATGAACACTGAAGCTTTCTTT.